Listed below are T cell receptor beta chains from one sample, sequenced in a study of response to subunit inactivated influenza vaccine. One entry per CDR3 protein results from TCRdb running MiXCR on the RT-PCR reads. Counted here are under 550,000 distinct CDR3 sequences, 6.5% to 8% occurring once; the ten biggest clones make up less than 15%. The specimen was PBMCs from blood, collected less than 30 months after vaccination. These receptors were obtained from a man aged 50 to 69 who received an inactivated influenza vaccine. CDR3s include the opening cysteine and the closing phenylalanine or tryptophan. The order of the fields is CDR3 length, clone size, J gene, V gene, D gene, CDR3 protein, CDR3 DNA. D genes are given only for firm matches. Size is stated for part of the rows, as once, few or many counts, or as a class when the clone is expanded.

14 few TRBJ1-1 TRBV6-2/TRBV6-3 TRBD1 CASRQDRGNTEAFF TGTGCCAGCAGGCAGGACAGGGGAAACACTGAAGCTTTCTTT
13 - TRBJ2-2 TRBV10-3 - CAISEVGARELFF TGTGCCATCAGTGAGGTTGGGGCACGGGAGCTGTTTTTT
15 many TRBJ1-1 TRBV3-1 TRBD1 CASSLTGTGKAEAFF TGTGCCAGCAGCCTCACAGGGACAGGGAAGGCTGAAGCTTTCTTT
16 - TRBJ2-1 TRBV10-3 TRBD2 CAISHGTSGGAEEQFF TGTGCCATCAGCCACGGGACTAGCGGGGGGGCCGAAGAGCAGTTCTTC
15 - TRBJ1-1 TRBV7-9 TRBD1 CASSPGGRENTEAFF TGTGCCAGCAGCCCAGGGGGGCGCGAAAACACTGAAGCTTTCTTT
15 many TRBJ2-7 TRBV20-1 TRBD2 CSASGTSGGSYEQYF TGCAGTGCTAGCGGAACTAGCGGGGGGAGCTACGAGCAGTACTTC
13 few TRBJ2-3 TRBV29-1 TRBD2 CSGAGISTDTQYF TGCAGCGGAGCGGGGATAAGCACAGATACGCAGTATTTT
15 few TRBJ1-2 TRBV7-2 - CASSLSITTNYGYTF TGTGCCAGCAGCTTATCAATTACAACTAACTATGGCTACACCTTC
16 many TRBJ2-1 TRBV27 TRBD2 CASSLLVGRSHNEQFF TGTGCCAGCAGTTTATTGGTCGGGAGGTCCCACAATGAGCAGTTCTTC
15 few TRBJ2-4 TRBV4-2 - CASSQNVGVYDIQYF TGTGCCAGCAGCCAGAATGTGGGGGTATATGACATTCAGTACTTC
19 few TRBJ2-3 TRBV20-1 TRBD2 CSARDLEGSSGGIYNTQYF TGCAGTGCTAGAGATTTAGAGGGATCTAGCGGGGGTATCTATAATACGCAGTATTTT
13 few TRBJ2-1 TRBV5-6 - CASSLPADNEQFF TGTGCCAGCAGCTTACCGGCGGACAATGAGCAGTTCTTC
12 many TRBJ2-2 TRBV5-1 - CASSLHTGELFF TGTGCCAGCAGTTTACACACCGGGGAGCTGTTTTTT
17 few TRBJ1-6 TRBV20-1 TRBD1 CSARDRTGDRQFSPLHF TGCAGTGCTAGAGACAGGACAGGCGATCGACAATTTTCACCCCTCCACTTT
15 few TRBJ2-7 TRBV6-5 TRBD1 CASSYGETGVGEQYF TGTGCCAGCAGTTACGGTGAAACAGGGGTTGGCGAGCAGTACTTC
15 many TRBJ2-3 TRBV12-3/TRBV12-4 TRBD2 CASSSPGLGSDTQYF TGTGCCAGCAGCTCCCCAGGACTAGGTTCCGATACGCAGTATTTT
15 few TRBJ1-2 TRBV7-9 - CASSPREATNYGYTF TGTGCCAGCAGCCCCCGGGAGGCCACTAACTATGGCTACACCTTC
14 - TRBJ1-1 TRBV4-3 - CASSLDKFSTEAFF TGCGCCAGCAGCCTCGACAAGTTTAGCACTGAAGCTTTCTTT
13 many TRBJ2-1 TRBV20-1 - CSARGGTYNEQFF TGCAGTGCTAGAGGGGGGACCTACAATGAGCAGTTCTTC
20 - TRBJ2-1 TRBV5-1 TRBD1 CASSLEVEGQGRSRYNEQFF TGCGCCAGCAGCTTGGAAGTAGAGGGACAGGGAAGATCGCGGTACAATGAGCAGTTCTTC
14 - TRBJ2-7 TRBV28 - CASSLRFYGYEQYF TGTGCCAGCAGCCTCAGGTTCTATGGCTACGAGCAGTACTTC
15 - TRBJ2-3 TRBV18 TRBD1 CASSPQLDRGDTQYF TGTGCCAGCTCACCTCAACTGGACAGGGGAGATACGCAGTATTTT
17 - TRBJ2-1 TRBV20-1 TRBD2 CSARAPWTSGRAEEQFF TGCAGTGCTAGAGCCCCTTGGACTAGCGGGAGGGCCGAAGAGCAGTTCTTC
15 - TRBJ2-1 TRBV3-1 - CASSQGLGGYYEQFF TGTGCCAGCAGCCAAGGACTAGGTGGGTACTATGAGCAGTTCTTC
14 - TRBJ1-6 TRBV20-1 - CSARAGIVNSPLHF TGCAGTGCTAGAGCGGGGATCGTAAATTCACCCCTCCACTTT
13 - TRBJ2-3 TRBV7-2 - CASSLLGADTQYF TGTGCCAGCAGCTTACTAGGGGCAGATACGCAGTATTTT
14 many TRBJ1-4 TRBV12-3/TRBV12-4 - CASSQTVRAEKLFF TGTGCCAGCAGCCAGACAGTTAGGGCTGAAAAACTGTTTTTT
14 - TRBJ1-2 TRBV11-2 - CASSLDSALRGYTF TGTGCCAGCAGCTTAGATAGTGCCCTCAGGGGCTACACCTTC
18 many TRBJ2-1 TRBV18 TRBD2 CASSPPNTGLAGKDEQFF TGTGCCAGCTCACCACCTAATACCGGACTAGCGGGAAAGGATGAGCAGTTCTTC
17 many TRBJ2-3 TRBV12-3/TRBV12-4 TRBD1 CASRPHPGQGAADTQYF TGTGCCAGCCGACCACACCCTGGACAGGGGGCAGCAGATACGCAGTATTTT
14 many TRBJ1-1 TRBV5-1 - CASSSGSMNTEAFF TGCGCCAGCAGCTCGGGCAGCATGAACACTGAAGCTTTCTTT
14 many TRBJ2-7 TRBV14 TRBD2 CASTLLAESYEQYF TGTGCCAGCACGCTACTAGCGGAGTCCTACGAGCAGTACTTC
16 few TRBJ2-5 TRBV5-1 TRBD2 CASSSQRGVSQETQYF TGCGCCAGCAGCTCGCAACGGGGGGTTTCGCAAGAGACCCAGTACTTC
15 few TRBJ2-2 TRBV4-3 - CASSQEDRTTGELFF TGCGCCAGCAGCCAAGAAGACAGGACCACCGGGGAGCTGTTTTTT
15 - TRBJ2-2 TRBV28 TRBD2 CASRGLRGYTGELFF TGTGCCAGCAGGGGATTGCGGGGGTACACCGGGGAGCTGTTTTTT
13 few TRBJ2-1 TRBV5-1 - CASSLAMGNEQFF TGCGCCAGCAGCTTGGCGATGGGCAATGAGCAGTTCTTC
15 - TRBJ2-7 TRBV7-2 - CASSPAPYSRYEQYF TGTGCCAGCAGCCCGGCCCCTTATAGTAGATACGAGCAGTACTTC
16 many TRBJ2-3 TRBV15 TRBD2 CATSRGAAGDTDTQYF TGTGCCACCAGCAGAGGGGCAGCGGGAGACACAGATACGCAGTATTTT
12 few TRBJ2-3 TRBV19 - CASSIFRDTQYF TGTGCCAGTAGTATTTTTCGAGATACGCAGTATTTT
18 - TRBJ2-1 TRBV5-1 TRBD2 CASSAEPASGRPYNEQFF TGCGCCAGCAGCGCGGAGCCCGCTAGCGGGAGGCCCTACAATGAGCAGTTCTTC
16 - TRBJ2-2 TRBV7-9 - CASSPLGGANTGELFF TGTGCCAGCAGCCCCTTGGGGGGAGCGAACACCGGGGAGCTGTTTTTT
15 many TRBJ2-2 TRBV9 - CASSVGAGLTGELFF TGTGCCAGCAGCGTAGGGGCAGGGTTGACCGGGGAGCTGTTTTTT
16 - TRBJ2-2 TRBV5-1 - CASSLGPSQHTGELFF TGCGCCAGCAGCTTGGGCCCCTCCCAGCACACCGGGGAGCTGTTTTTT
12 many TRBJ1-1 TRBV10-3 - CAIRREGTEAFF TGTGCCATCAGAAGGGAGGGCACTGAAGCTTTCTTT
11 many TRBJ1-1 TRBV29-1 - CSGWEAAEAFF TGCAGCGGCTGGGAGGCCGCTGAAGCTTTCTTT
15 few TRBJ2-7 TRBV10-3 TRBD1 CAIRQRQGPTYEQYF TGTGCCATCAGACAACGACAGGGACCAACCTACGAGCAGTACTTC
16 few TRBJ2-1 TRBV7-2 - CASSLYMLAPNNEQFF TGTGCCAGCAGCTTGTATATGCTGGCACCCAACAATGAGCAGTTCTTC
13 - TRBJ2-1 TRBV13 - CASSLADSNEQFF TGTGCCAGCAGCTTAGCGGACAGCAATGAGCAGTTCTTC
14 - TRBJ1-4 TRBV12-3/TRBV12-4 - CASSFRQGREKLFF TGTGCCAGCAGTTTTCGGCAGGGGCGTGAAAAACTGTTTTTT
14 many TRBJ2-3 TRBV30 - CAWSVALGTDTQYF TGTGCCTGGAGTGTAGCTCTGGGCACAGATACGCAGTATTTT
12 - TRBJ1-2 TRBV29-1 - CSVDTRRYGYTF TGCAGCGTTGATACCAGACGGTATGGCTACACCTTC
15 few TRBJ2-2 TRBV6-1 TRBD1 CASSPPGQGPGELFF TGTGCCAGCAGTCCTCCGGGACAGGGACCCGGGGAGCTGTTTTTT
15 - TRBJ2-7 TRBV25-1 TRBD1 CASSEYGQGTYEQYF TGTGCCAGCAGTGAATATGGACAGGGTACCTACGAGCAGTACTTC
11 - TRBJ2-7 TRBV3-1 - CASSQEDEQYF TGTGCCAGCAGCCAAGAAGACGAGCAGTACTTC
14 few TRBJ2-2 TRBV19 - CASSTSVNTGELFF TGTGCCAGTAGTACTAGCGTAAACACCGGGGAGCTGTTTTTT